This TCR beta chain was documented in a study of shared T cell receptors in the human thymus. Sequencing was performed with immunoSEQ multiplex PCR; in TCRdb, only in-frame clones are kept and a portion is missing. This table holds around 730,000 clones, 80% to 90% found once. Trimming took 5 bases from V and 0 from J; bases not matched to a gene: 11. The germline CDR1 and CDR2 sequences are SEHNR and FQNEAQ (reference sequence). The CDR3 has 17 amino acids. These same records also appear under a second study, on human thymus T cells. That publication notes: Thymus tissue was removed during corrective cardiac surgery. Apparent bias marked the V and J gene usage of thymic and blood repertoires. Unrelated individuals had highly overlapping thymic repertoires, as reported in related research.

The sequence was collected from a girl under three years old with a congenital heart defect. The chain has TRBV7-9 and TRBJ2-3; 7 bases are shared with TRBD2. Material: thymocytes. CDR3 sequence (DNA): TGTGCCAGCAGCCGGCCACTAGCGAGACCTAGCACAGATACGCAGTATTTT. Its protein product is CASSRPLARPSTDTQYF.